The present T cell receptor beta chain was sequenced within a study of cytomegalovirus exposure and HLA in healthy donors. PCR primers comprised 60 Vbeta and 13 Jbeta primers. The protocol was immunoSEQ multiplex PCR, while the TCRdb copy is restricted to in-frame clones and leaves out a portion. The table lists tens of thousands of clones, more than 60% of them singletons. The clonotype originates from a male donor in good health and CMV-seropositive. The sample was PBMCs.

CDR3: CASKFGQSTDTQYF. The CDR3 coding sequence is TGTGCCAGCAAGTTCGGACAAAGCACAGATACGCAGTATTTT. The V call is TRBV6-1, the J call TRBJ2-3, with D perhaps matching TRBD1 (5 bases). V was trimmed by 7 bases and J by 0 bases, leaving 11 bases between them. Germline CDR1 is MNHNS and CDR2 is SASEGT. CDR3 length: 14 amino acids.